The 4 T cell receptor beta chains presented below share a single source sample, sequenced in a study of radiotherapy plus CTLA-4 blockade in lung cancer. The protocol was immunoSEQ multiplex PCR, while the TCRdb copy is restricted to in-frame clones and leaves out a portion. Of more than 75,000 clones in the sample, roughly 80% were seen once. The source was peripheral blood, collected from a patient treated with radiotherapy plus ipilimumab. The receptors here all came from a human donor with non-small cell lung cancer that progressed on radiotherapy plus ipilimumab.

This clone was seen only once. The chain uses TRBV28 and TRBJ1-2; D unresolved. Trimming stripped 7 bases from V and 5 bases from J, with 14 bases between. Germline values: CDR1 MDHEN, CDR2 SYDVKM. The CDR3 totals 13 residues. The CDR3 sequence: CASNRPPGYGYTF. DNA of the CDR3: TGTGCCAGCAACCGCCCCCCGGGTTATGGCTACACCTTC.

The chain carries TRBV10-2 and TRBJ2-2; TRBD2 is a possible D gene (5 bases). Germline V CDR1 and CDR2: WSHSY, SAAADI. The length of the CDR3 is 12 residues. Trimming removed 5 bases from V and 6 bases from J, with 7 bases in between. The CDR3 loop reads CASSTGAGELFF. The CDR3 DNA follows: TGCGCCAGCAGTACCGGGGCCGGGGAGCTGTTTTTT.

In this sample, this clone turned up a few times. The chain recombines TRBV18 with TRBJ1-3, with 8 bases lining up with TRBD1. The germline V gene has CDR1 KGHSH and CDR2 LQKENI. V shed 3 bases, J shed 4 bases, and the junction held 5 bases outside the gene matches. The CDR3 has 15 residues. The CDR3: CASSPTGVGGNTIYF. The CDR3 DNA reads TGTGCCAGCTCACCGACAGGGGTCGGAGGAAACACCATATATTTT.

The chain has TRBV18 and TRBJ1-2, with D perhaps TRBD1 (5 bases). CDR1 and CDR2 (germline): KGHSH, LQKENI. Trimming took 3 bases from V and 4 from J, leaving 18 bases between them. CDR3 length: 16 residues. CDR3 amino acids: CASSPPADSPAYGYTF. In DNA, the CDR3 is TGTGCCAGCTCACCGCCAGCCGACAGCCCAGCCTATGGCTACACCTTC.